This paragraph reports one T cell receptor beta chain. The CDR3 length is 14 residues. Germline CDR1 SNHLY, CDR2 FYNNEI. The V end lost 1 base, the J end lost 4 bases, and 8 bases lay between the germline ends. These data belong to a study of blood T cell repertoires in COVID-19. Study summary: The United States, Italy and Spain supplied acute and convalescent COVID-19 samples. The cDNA or gDNA used as material had been derived from T cells, B-cell-depleted T cells, or PBMCs.

Original handling: The assay estimated nucleated cells by amplifying reference gene primers. The table came from immunoSEQ multiplex PCR; TCRdb's copy has only in-frame clones and leaves some out. V and J calls and clone size follow that table, whereas D and trimming were derived from the DNA. The sample lists some 150,000 clones, approximately 84% occurring once. The sequence came from a woman older than 75 with acute or convalescent COVID-19. Input material: peripheral blood. This chain uses TRBV2 with TRBJ1-5, with a possible D match to TRBD1 (5 bases). The CDR3, as DNA: TGTGCCAGCAGTGAAGGGGGACTTAATCAGCCCCAGCATTTT. The encoded protein is CASSEGGLNQPQHF.